What follows are 8 T cell receptor beta chains derived from one specimen sequenced in a study of PD-L1 blockade in urothelial cancer. Produced via immunoSEQ multiplex PCR; TCRdb's table is partial and in-frame only. The sample contains 130,000 or so clones, 65% to 85% of which appear only once. The time point denotes: pretreatment peripheral blood. The source material was PBMCs, sampled around atezolizumab (anti-PD-L1) treatment. These receptor sequences come from a man in his fifties with urothelial cancer.

The chain recombines TRBV4-1 with TRBJ2-7, with D possibly TRBD1 on 6 matching bases. The CDR3 has 16 amino acids. Germline CDR1 MGHRA, CDR2 YSYEKL. V lost 0 bases and J lost 3, with 15 bases in between. CDR3 residues: CASSQDIGGIGYEQYF. The CDR3 DNA sequence: TGCGCCAGCAGCCAAGACATAGGGGGAATTGGCTACGAGCAGTACTTC.

The chain recombines TRBV18 with TRBJ1-5, with 7 bases lining up with TRBD1. This CDR3 has 15 residues. Germline V CDR1 and CDR2: KGHSH, LQKENI. V shed 1 base and J 4 bases; nucleotides not matched to a gene: 4. The CDR3 spells CASSPRETGNQPQHF. The DNA of the CDR3 is TGTGCCAGCTCACCACGAGAGACAGGGAATCAGCCCCAGCATTTT.

J is TRBJ1-4 and V is TRBV7-9, with 9 positions matching TRBD1. Germline CDR1 is SEHNR and CDR2 is FQNEAQ (reference sequence). The trim removed 7 bases at V and 8 bases at J, leaving 8 bases unmatched. The CDR3 runs 14 residues. CDR3 residues: CASTWDRDREKLFF. The DNA for the CDR3 is TGTGCCAGCACCTGGGACAGGGACAGGGAAAAACTGTTTTTT.

J is TRBJ2-3 and V is TRBV11-1, with D tentatively TRBD2 (6 bases). V was cut by 0 bases and J by 2 bases, with 12 bases left in between. CDR1 and CDR2 (germline): SGHAT, FQDESV (reference sequence). CDR3 length equals 16 residues. CDR3 loop: CASSLAGGGTTDTQYF. The CDR3 region has the DNA TGTGCCAGCAGCTTAGCCGGCGGCGGGACCACAGATACGCAGTATTTT.

This rearrangement joins TRBV29-1 to TRBJ2-7; D is unresolved. Germline V lookup: CDR1 SQVTM, CDR2 ANQGSEA. V dropped 7 bases and J dropped 5 bases, with 12 bases sitting between them. The CDR3 contains 11 residues. The CDR3 sequence is CSGATLDEQYF. The CDR3 DNA is TGCAGCGGGGCAACCTTGGACGAGCAGTACTTC.

The chain links TRBV7-9 to TRBJ2-7; D remains ambiguous. V was cut by 8 bases and J by 0 bases, with 11 bases left in between. CDR1 is SEHNR, CDR2 FQNEAQ, per germline (reference sequence). This CDR3 contains 13 residues. CDR3 coding DNA: TGTGCCAGCCGCGACAAACACTCCTACGAGCAGTACTTC. This codes for CASRDKHSYEQYF.

The rearrangement uses TRBV11-2 and TRBJ1-4, with D perhaps matching TRBD1 (6 bases). Germline CDR1 SGHAT, CDR2 FQNNGV. The CDR3 is 15 residues long. V was shortened by 2 bases and J by 1 base, with 8 bases between the two germline ends. CDR3 DNA sequence: TGTGCCAGCAGCTTAAGGGGGAGAACTAATGAAAAACTGTTTTTT. Translated, it gives CASSLRGRTNEKLFF. The variable domain in full, completed from reference TRBV11-2 and TRBJ1-4, reads EAGVAQSPRYKIIEKRQSVAFWCNPISGHATLYWYQQILGQGPKLLIQFQNNGVVDDSQLPKDRFSAERLKGVDSTLKIQPAKLEDSAVYLCASSLRGRTNEKLFFGSGTQLSVL.

The rearrangement uses TRBV18 and TRBJ2-5; 11 nucleotides line up with TRBD1. Germline V gene sequence: CDR1 KGHSH, CDR2 LQKENI. CDR3 length: 15 amino acids. The J segment lost 5 bases and the V segment lost 3 bases, leaving 5 bases of the junction unmatched. The CDR3: CASSPLDRGRETQYF. CDR3 coding DNA: TGTGCCAGCTCACCCCTGGACAGGGGGCGGGAGACCCAGTACTTC.